The 19 T cell receptor beta chains given below trace back to one sample, sequenced in a study of blood T cell dynamics during melanoma immunotherapy. Described time point: pre-treatment baseline. Clones were sequenced by immunoSEQ multiplex PCR, and TCRdb holds only the in-frame ones, with some missing. The sample shows about 24,000 clones, around 85% of them seen only once. The specimen was blood, collected from a patient treated with checkpoint blockade. These receptors all come from a human donor with melanoma.

The rearrangement joins TRBV7-3 to TRBJ1-5; tentatively, D is TRBD1 (5 bases). The germline CDR1 and CDR2 sequences are SGHTA and FQGTGA. CDR3 length equals 14 residues. The V gene lost 5 bases and the J gene lost 7 bases, with 15 bases spanning the gap. In DNA, the CDR3 is TGTGCCAGCAGCCTCGGACCGGGGGACCAGCCCCAGCATTTT. This codes for CASSLGPGDQPQHF.

This clone has a single count. The chain joins TRBV27 to TRBJ2-7; tentatively, D is TRBD2 (6 bases). V dropped 0 bases and J dropped 2 bases, with 8 bases sitting between them. The CDR3 runs to 14 residues. Germline CDR1 reads MNHEY; CDR2 reads SMNVEV (reference sequence). The CDR3 protein is CASSLSAGTYEQYF. In DNA, the CDR3 is TGTGCCAGCAGTTTATCTGCGGGAACCTACGAGCAGTACTTC.

The chain couples TRBV7-2 to TRBJ2-7, with TRBD2 identical over 8 bases. CDR3 length: 15 amino acids. Per germline, CDR1 SGHTA and CDR2 FQGNSA. Unmatched junction bases numbered 12, after V lost 0 bases and J lost 11 bases. The CDR3 protein is CASSLALSGSNKKYF. CDR3 bases: TGTGCCAGCAGCTTAGCGCTGAGCGGGAGCAACAAAAAGTACTTC.

V gene TRBV7-9 combines with J gene TRBJ2-5; no clear D. The CDR3 runs to 14 residues. Germline V gene sequence: CDR1 SEHNR, CDR2 FQNEAQ (reference sequence). The V end lost 3 bases, the J end lost 0 bases, and 8 bases lay between the germline ends. The CDR3 loop reads CASSFGRNQETQYF. Here the CDR3 DNA reads TGTGCCAGCAGCTTTGGACGGAACCAAGAGACCCAGTACTTC.

The chain uses TRBV28 and TRBJ2-7; D perhaps matches TRBD2 (5 bases). Trimming stripped 3 bases from V and 3 bases from J, with 12 bases between. The CDR3 is 14 residues long. The germline V gene has CDR1 MDHEN and CDR2 SYDVKM. As DNA, the CDR3 is TGTGCCAGCAGTTTCCGAGGGCCCTACTACGAGCAGTACTTC. Its translation: CASSFRGPYYEQYF.

The rearrangement uses TRBV28 and TRBJ1-5; weak D call: TRBD1 (6 bases). The V gene's germline CDR1 is MDHEN and CDR2 SYDVKM. CDR3 size: 16 residues. V lost 4 bases and J lost 0, with 13 bases in between. The CDR3 DNA reads TGTGCCAGCAGTTGGGGGGCTCCTTATAGCAATCAGCCCCAGCATTTT. Protein sequence: CASSWGAPYSNQPQHF. Full variable domain (missing parts from reference TRBV28 and TRBJ1-5): DVKVTQSSRYLVKRTGEKVFLECVQDMDHENMFWYRQDPGLGLRLIYFSYDVKMKEKGDIPEGYSVSREKKERFSLILESASTNQTSMYLCASSWGAPYSNQPQHFGDGTRLSIL.

V usage is TRBV18 and J usage is TRBJ1-1, with D tentatively TRBD1 (5 bases). The CDR3 length is 15 residues. V was trimmed by 3 bases and J by 0 bases, leaving 11 bases between them. Germline lookup yields CDR1 KGHSH and CDR2 LQKENI. Here the CDR3 DNA reads TGTGCCAGCTCACCTCAGGGCAGCTTGAACACTGAAGCTTTCTTT. Encoded protein: CASSPQGSLNTEAFF.

V is TRBV5-1 and J is TRBJ2-1; 8 positions agree with TRBD1. The J segment lost 4 bases and the V segment lost 0 bases, leaving 0 bases of the junction unmatched. Per germline, CDR1 SGHRS and CDR2 YFSETQ. CDR3 size: 14 residues. As DNA, the CDR3 is TGCGCCAGCAGCTTGGGGGACAGGTACAATGAGCAGTTCTTC. It is translated as CASSLGDRYNEQFF.

This clone was seen a few times. V usage is TRBV6-1 and J usage is TRBJ1-3; no reliable D call. CDR1 is MNHNS, CDR2 SASEGT, per germline. The CDR3 sequence is 15 residues long. V was clipped by 2 bases and J by 0 bases, with 8 bases between them. The CDR3 DNA reads as TGTGCCAGCAGTGAATTCCAGGCCTCTGGAAACACCATATATTTT. As protein: CASSEFQASGNTIYF.

This clone appeared a few times. The chain combines TRBV28 with TRBJ1-5; perhaps TRBD1 as D (5 bases). The V gene lost 5 bases and the J gene lost 4 bases, with 12 bases spanning the gap. This CDR3 is 14 amino acids long. Germline CDR1 MDHEN, CDR2 SYDVKM. Written as DNA, the CDR3 is TGTGCCAGCAGTCGCCTTGGGGGGAATCAGCCCCAGCATTTT. Translated, it gives CASSRLGGNQPQHF.

The chain uses TRBV6-1 and TRBJ2-7, with a tentative D call TRBD2 (6 bases). V lost 8 bases and J 3 bases, leaving 17 bases between the germline ends. This CDR3 is 14 amino acids long. CDR1 and CDR2 from the germline V gene are MNHNS and SASEGT. CDR3 nucleotide sequence: TGTGCCAGCGCCTCCGGGACTGAATTCTACGAGCAGTACTTC. This sequence encodes CASASGTEFYEQYF.

This clone was counted a single time. The chain is built from TRBV2 and TRBJ2-7; D gene uncertain. Trimming left V 4 bases short and J 0 bases short, with 22 bases between. The CDR3 has 18 amino acids. Germline V gene data show CDR1 as SNHLY and CDR2 as FYNNEI. The CDR3 here is CASSVNVLWGPSSYEQYF. CDR3 DNA: TGTGCCAGCAGTGTGAATGTTTTATGGGGTCCCTCCTCCTACGAGCAGTACTTC.

CDR3 nucleotide sequence: TGTGCCAGTTACAGGGGGGGATCCTACAATGAGCAGTTCTTC. This translates into CASYRGGSYNEQFF. The chain is built from TRBV14 and TRBJ2-1; TRBD1 is a possible D gene (8 bases). The CDR3 covers 14 residues. Trimming stripped 9 bases from V and 1 base from J, with 13 bases between. Germline CDR1 and CDR2: SGHDN and FVKESK.

The sample holds one count of this clone. The rearrangement joins TRBV18 to TRBJ2-3, with 8 bases aligning to TRBD2. Germline values: CDR1 KGHSH, CDR2 LQKENI. The CDR3 has 15 amino acids. The V gene end was trimmed by 3 bases and the J gene end by 5 bases; junction bases not matched to a gene: 7. The CDR3 spells CASSPEGLAGDTQYF. In DNA, the CDR3 is TGTGCCAGCTCACCCGAGGGCCTAGCGGGAGATACGCAGTATTTT.

CDR3 protein: CASSLIGTSGTAPYEQYF. DNA for the CDR3: TGCGCCAGCAGCTTAATCGGGACTAGCGGAACCGCCCCCTACGAGCAGTACTTC. The V and J genes are TRBV5-1 and TRBJ2-7; the match to TRBD2 covers 11 bases. V was clipped by 2 bases and J by 2 bases; unmatched bases: 12. The length of the CDR3 is 18 residues. CDR1 and CDR2 (germline): SGHRS, YFSETQ.

This chain links TRBV7-2 with TRBJ1-6; TRBD1 might be the D (6 bases). Trimming stripped 1 base from V and 10 bases from J, with 17 bases between. Germline assignment: CDR1 SGHTA and CDR2 FQGNSA. The CDR3 totals 16 residues. The CDR3 reads CASSLVAGASGSPLHF. The CDR3 coding sequence is TGTGCCAGCAGCTTAGTGGCGGGGGCGTCCGGGTCACCCCTCCACTTT.

The rearrangement joins TRBV7-9 to TRBJ2-3, with D possibly TRBD2 on 6 matching bases. The CDR3 has 15 residues. CDR1 and CDR2 from the germline V gene are SEHNR and FQNEAQ (reference sequence). The V end lost 3 bases, the J end lost 0 bases, and 10 bases lay between the germline ends. The CDR3 spells CASSFAGSSTDTQYF. The CDR3 DNA reads as TGTGCCAGCAGCTTTGCGGGGTCTAGCACAGATACGCAGTATTTT.

The rearrangement uses TRBV7-6 and TRBJ2-5, with D hard to call. The germline gives CDR1 SGHVS, CDR2 FNYEAQ. V lost 10 bases and J lost 2, with 17 bases in between. The CDR3 totals 14 residues. The CDR3 DNA sequence: TGTGCCACCACGAAAACCGGGTCACAAGAGACCCAGTACTTC. This sequence encodes CATTKTGSQETQYF.

The V gene is TRBV5-6, the J gene TRBJ2-3; D may be TRBD1 (5 bases). Germline V gene data show CDR1 as SGHDT and CDR2 as YYEEEE. The length of the CDR3 is 14 residues. The V end was cut by 5 bases, the J end by 2 bases, with 12 bases between. The CDR3 reads CASRRTTNTDTQYF. The CDR3 DNA sequence: TGTGCCAGCAGGCGGACAACCAACACAGATACGCAGTATTTT.